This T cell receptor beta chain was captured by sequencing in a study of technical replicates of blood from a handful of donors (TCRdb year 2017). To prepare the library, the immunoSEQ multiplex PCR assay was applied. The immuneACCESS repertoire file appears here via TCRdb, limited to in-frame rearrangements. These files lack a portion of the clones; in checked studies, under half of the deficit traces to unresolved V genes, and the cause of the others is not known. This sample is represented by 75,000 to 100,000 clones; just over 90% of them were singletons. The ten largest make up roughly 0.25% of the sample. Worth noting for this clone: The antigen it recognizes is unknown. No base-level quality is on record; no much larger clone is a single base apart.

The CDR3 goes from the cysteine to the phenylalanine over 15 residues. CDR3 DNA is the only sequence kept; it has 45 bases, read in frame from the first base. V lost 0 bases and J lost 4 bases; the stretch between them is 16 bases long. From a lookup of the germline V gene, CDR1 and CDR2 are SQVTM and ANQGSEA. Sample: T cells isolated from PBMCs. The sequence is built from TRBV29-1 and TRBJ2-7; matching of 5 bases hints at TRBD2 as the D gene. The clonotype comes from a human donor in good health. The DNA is TGCAGCGTTGAAGAGGCAGGCGAGCGGTCTTACGAGCAGTACTTC. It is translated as CSVEEAGERSYEQYF.